Sequencing of this T cell receptor beta chain was carried out in a study of CD8+CD57+ T cells in acquired aplastic anemia. Across the whole study: Across the sorted CD4+ and CD8+ cells, DNA amounts averaged about 3.1 ug. General study results and limits: Some 31 CD8+ CDR3 sequences were shared between patients and controls. Between patients and controls, CD8+ Simpson's diversity did not vary significantly.

Genomic DNA was employed as the template in profiling TCR beta VDJ and CDR3. TCRdb re-derived calls from the reads in MiXCR, one entry per CDR3 protein. The sample gives 200,000 to 250,000 distinct CDR3 sequences, roughly 57% of which show up once; about 29% is in the top ten. In regard to this clonotype: Antigen unknown.

Source material: sorted CD4+, CD8+, or CD8+CD57+ T cells (not recorded which) from PBMCs. The sequence was obtained from a human donor in good health.

The CDR3 DNA reads TGTGCCAGCAGCTTAGCACAGGGTCCCACTGAAGCTTTCTTT. This translates into CASSLAQGPTEAFF. The chain has TRBV7-8 and TRBJ1-1; D is perhaps TRBD1 (6 bases). Per the germline V gene, CDR1 is SGHVS and CDR2 is FQNEAQ. The CDR3 has 14 residues. V was pared by 0 bases and J by 4 bases, with 9 bases between. The full variable domain, completed using reference TRBV7-8 and TRBJ1-1, is GAGVSQSPRYKVAKRGQDVALRCDPISGHVSLFWYQQALGQGPEFLTYFQNEAQLDKSGLPSDRFFAERPEGSVSTLKIQRTQQEDSAVYLCASSLAQGPTEAFFGQGTRLTVV.